This passage covers 2 T cell receptor beta chains from one sample sequenced in a study of tumor and adjacent non-tumor tissue in lung cancer. The library came from three nested PCR rounds adapted from ARM-PCR protocols. TCRdb independently ran MiXCR on the multiplex PCR reads; one entry per CDR3 protein. The sample holds about 120,000 distinct CDR3 sequences, about 87% seen once. This sample's RNA came from whole unsorted tissue. The sample consisted of lung tumor tissue. These receptors were taken from a man between 65 and 80 years old with non-small cell lung cancer.

In the case of this clonotype: A junction boundary mismatches the germline segment, possibly from a read error. The chain is built from TRBV11-2 and TRBJ2-1; D uncertain. CDR3 length: 18 residues. Per the germline V gene, CDR1 is SGHAT and CDR2 is FQNNGV. The CDR3 nucleotides are TGTGCCAACAGCTTACATGTGTGCGACTGGGCCTCCTACAATGAACAGCTCTTC. It translates to CANSLHVCDWASYNEQLF.

About this clonotype: This is likely a read error, given that the CDR3 carries no conserved phenylalanine or tryptophan at its end. This chain links TRBV4-2 with TRBJ2-7, with D perhaps TRBD2 (5 bases). From germline, CDR1 is LGHNA and CDR2 YNFKEQ. V lost 1 base and J 3 bases, leaving 16 bases between the germline ends. The CDR3 runs 16 residues. The CDR3 coding sequence is TGTGCCAGCAGCCAAGTCGGGATACGGGCACGCTACGAGCAGTACTTG. Its protein is CASSQVGIRARYEQYL.